Sequencing of this T cell receptor beta chain was carried out in a study of blood T cell repertoires in COVID-19. Study-level information: Sources were T cells, B-cell-depleted T cells, or PBMCs; the material itself was cDNA or gDNA.

Measured with immunoSEQ multiplex PCR; TCRdb has only the in-frame clones, and not every one. The sample has more than 85,000 clones, over 75% seen once. This CDR3 contains 11 residues. From germline, CDR1 is SGDLS and CDR2 YYNGEE. V was cut by 2 bases and J by 8 bases, with 5 bases left in between. V usage is TRBV9 and J usage is TRBJ2-1; D is undetermined. The sample consisted of peripheral blood. This receptor was identified in a human donor in a cohort sampled during active COVID-19. CDR3 loop: CASSVGHEQFF. The CDR3 DNA is TGTGCCAGCAGCGTCGGTCATGAGCAGTTCTTC.